This TCR beta chain was observed in a study of ipilimumab plus nivolumab after autologous stem cell transplantation. Study context: The DLBCL group included primary refractory and relapsed cases.

The ends lost 5 bases at V and 5 bases at J; junction bases unmatched: 8. The CDR3 covers 15 residues. Germline V gene lookup returns CDR1 SGHAT and CDR2 FQNNGV. Clones were sequenced by immunoSEQ multiplex PCR, and TCRdb holds only the in-frame ones, with some missing. The table records 15,000 to 20,000 clones, around 68% of them present only once. The chain joins TRBV11-2 to TRBJ2-5; 10 bases align to TRBD2. This receptor was identified in a male donor with diffuse large B-cell lymphoma. The specimen comprised PBMCs, sampled in a trial of ipilimumab plus nivolumab as post-transplant consolidation. CDR3 sequence: CASSPTAGGLETQYF. Written as DNA, the CDR3 is TGTGCCAGCAGCCCAACAGCGGGAGGGCTGGAGACCCAGTACTTC.